A selection of T cell receptor beta chains follows, all from one sample in a study of blood T cell repertoires in COVID-19. Produced via immunoSEQ multiplex PCR; TCRdb's table is partial and in-frame only. Among around 120,000 clones, 90% were seen once, and the ten largest hold 1.5% to 2%. Sequences were obtained from peripheral blood. The receptors were sampled from a human donor with active COVID-19. The donor label of this sample is uncertain. The conserved cysteine and the conserved F or W are not part of the CDR3 here. Fields, in order: J gene, V gene, CDR3 length, CDR3 protein.

j_call: TRBJ2-7; v_call: TRBV6-2/TRBV6-3; cdr3_length: 13; cdr3_aa: ASSYDRVGAYEQY
j_call: TRBJ1-2; v_call: TRBV5-6; cdr3_length: 12; cdr3_aa: ASSSRDRGSGYT
j_call: TRBJ2-1; v_call: TRBV4-2; cdr3_length: 14; cdr3_aa: ASSQEAGGLDNEQF
j_call: TRBJ2-7; v_call: TRBV27; cdr3_length: 13; cdr3_aa: ASSSAGGPSYEQY
j_call: TRBJ1-2; v_call: TRBV20-1; cdr3_length: 7; cdr3_aa: SASGILR
j_call: TRBJ2-2; v_call: TRBV10-2; cdr3_length: 12; cdr3_aa: ASSVLAGSGELF
j_call: TRBJ2-5; v_call: TRBV6-5; cdr3_length: 9; cdr3_aa: ASRASGTQY
j_call: TRBJ1-4; v_call: TRBV3-1/TRBV3-2; cdr3_length: 13; cdr3_aa: ASSQGTVTNEKLF
j_call: TRBJ1-1; v_call: TRBV7-2; cdr3_length: 9; cdr3_aa: ASSQGTEAF
j_call: TRBJ2-3; v_call: TRBV9; cdr3_length: 13; cdr3_aa: ASSIGGLGTDTQY
j_call: TRBJ1-2; v_call: TRBV7-9; cdr3_length: 15; cdr3_aa: ASRDGLPAAGDYGYT
j_call: TRBJ2-2; v_call: TRBV7-2; cdr3_length: 15; cdr3_aa: ASSLISSGGDAGELF
j_call: TRBJ1-6; v_call: TRBV27; cdr3_length: 12; cdr3_aa: ASSRTGGVSPLH
j_call: TRBJ1-2; v_call: TRBV4-3; cdr3_length: 12; cdr3_aa: ASSQEARVRGYT
j_call: TRBJ2-7; v_call: TRBV9; cdr3_length: 15; cdr3_aa: ASSVAGEGGPHYEQY
j_call: TRBJ2-1; v_call: TRBV29-1; cdr3_length: 12; cdr3_aa: SVLVRRAWDEQF
j_call: TRBJ2-3; v_call: TRBV7-2; cdr3_length: 12; cdr3_aa: ASSPVREADTQY
j_call: TRBJ1-1; v_call: TRBV6-2/TRBV6-3; cdr3_length: 13; cdr3_aa: ASSYRNRGNTEAF
j_call: TRBJ1-4; v_call: TRBV28; cdr3_length: 14; cdr3_aa: ASSLWPGTGAEKLF
j_call: TRBJ1-2; v_call: TRBV6-5; cdr3_length: 12; cdr3_aa: ASSLRQGNYGYT
j_call: TRBJ2-3; v_call: TRBV7-2; cdr3_length: 11; cdr3_aa: ASRPGSTDTQY
j_call: TRBJ2-6; v_call: TRBV4-2; cdr3_length: 19; cdr3_aa: ASSQVFTSGGLPSGANVLT
j_call: TRBJ2-5; v_call: TRBV9; cdr3_length: 12; cdr3_aa: ASSPRPREETQY
j_call: TRBJ2-1; v_call: TRBV15; cdr3_length: 15; cdr3_aa: ATSRENPGQGDNEQF
j_call: TRBJ2-3; v_call: TRBV7-9; cdr3_length: 13; cdr3_aa: ASSVSGTSTDTQY
j_call: TRBJ2-3; v_call: TRBV5-4; cdr3_length: 11; cdr3_aa: ASSSPTGATQY
j_call: TRBJ1-2; v_call: TRBV12-5; cdr3_length: 13; cdr3_aa: ASGLSPYMGGGYT
j_call: TRBJ1-1; v_call: TRBV28; cdr3_length: 12; cdr3_aa: ASTRAGTGTEAF
j_call: TRBJ1-6; v_call: TRBV5-1; cdr3_length: 13; cdr3_aa: ASSLELLDNSPLH
j_call: TRBJ1-6; v_call: TRBV5-1; cdr3_length: 15; cdr3_aa: ASSLGIVAGDNSPLH
j_call: TRBJ1-5; v_call: TRBV7-9; cdr3_length: 15; cdr3_aa: ASSLFVGPEGNQPQH
j_call: TRBJ2-7; v_call: TRBV3-1/TRBV3-2; cdr3_length: 17; cdr3_aa: ASSQVRIAGEVTGSEQY
j_call: TRBJ1-6; v_call: TRBV2; cdr3_length: 12; cdr3_aa: ASSSGTGVSPLH
j_call: TRBJ1-4; v_call: TRBV11-2; cdr3_length: 11; cdr3_aa: ASSLDPNEKLF
j_call: TRBJ1-2; v_call: TRBV5-1; cdr3_length: 15; cdr3_aa: ASSLRDRGALNYGYT
j_call: TRBJ2-3; v_call: TRBV11-3; cdr3_length: 15; cdr3_aa: ASSSRGSGGGTDTQY
j_call: TRBJ2-7; v_call: TRBV10-1; cdr3_length: 14; cdr3_aa: ASSEEQGARSYEQY
j_call: TRBJ1-5; v_call: TRBV11-2; cdr3_length: 11; cdr3_aa: ASSLDRGQPQH
j_call: TRBJ2-2; v_call: TRBV6-6; cdr3_length: 12; cdr3_aa: ASSYLQNTGELF
j_call: TRBJ2-1; v_call: TRBV24-1; cdr3_length: 12; cdr3_aa: ATSAGVGLNEQF
j_call: TRBJ2-5; v_call: TRBV30; cdr3_length: 10; cdr3_aa: AWSVSQETQY
j_call: TRBJ1-2; v_call: TRBV20-1; cdr3_length: 9; cdr3_aa: SARDPGGYT
j_call: TRBJ2-2; v_call: TRBV11-2; cdr3_length: 10; cdr3_aa: ASSLTSPELF
j_call: TRBJ1-1; v_call: TRBV19; cdr3_length: 12; cdr3_aa: ASSLKRLNTEAF
j_call: TRBJ1-6; v_call: TRBV7-6; cdr3_length: 16; cdr3_aa: ASSLVAAAGPYNSPLH
j_call: TRBJ2-7; v_call: TRBV15; cdr3_length: 11; cdr3_aa: ATSRDRVGEQY
j_call: TRBJ2-7; v_call: TRBV10-3; cdr3_length: 10; cdr3_aa: AISESRDEQY
j_call: TRBJ2-1; v_call: TRBV7-2; cdr3_length: 16; cdr3_aa: ASSLAKLAGGPGDEQF
j_call: TRBJ2-6; v_call: TRBV9; cdr3_length: 13; cdr3_aa: ASSVGGAGANVLT
j_call: TRBJ2-1; v_call: TRBV5-5; cdr3_length: 12; cdr3_aa: ASSFPGFDNEQF
j_call: TRBJ2-5; v_call: TRBV11-2; cdr3_length: 13; cdr3_aa: ASSYPRQGRETQY
j_call: TRBJ1-6; v_call: TRBV7-6; cdr3_length: 12; cdr3_aa: ASSLNRPDSPLH
j_call: TRBJ1-6; v_call: TRBV30; cdr3_length: 12; cdr3_aa: ASQLTSLNSPLH
j_call: TRBJ2-7; v_call: TRBV12-3/TRBV12-4; cdr3_length: 11; cdr3_aa: ASSFGQPYEQY
j_call: TRBJ2-1; v_call: TRBV2; cdr3_length: 18; cdr3_aa: ASSESPAQLQGWSYNEQF
j_call: TRBJ1-1; v_call: TRBV18; cdr3_length: 13; cdr3_aa: ASSPITYPNTEAF
j_call: TRBJ2-7; v_call: TRBV7-8; cdr3_length: 16; cdr3_aa: ASSLVASGTSYPYEQY